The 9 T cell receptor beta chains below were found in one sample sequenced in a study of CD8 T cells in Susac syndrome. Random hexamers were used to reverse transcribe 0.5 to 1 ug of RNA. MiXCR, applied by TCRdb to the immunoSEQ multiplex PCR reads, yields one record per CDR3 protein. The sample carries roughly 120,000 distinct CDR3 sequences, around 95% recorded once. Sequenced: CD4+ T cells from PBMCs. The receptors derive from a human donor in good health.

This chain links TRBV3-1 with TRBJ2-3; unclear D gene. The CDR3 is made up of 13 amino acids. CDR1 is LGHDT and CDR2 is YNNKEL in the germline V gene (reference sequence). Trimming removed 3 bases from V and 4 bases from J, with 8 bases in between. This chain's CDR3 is CASSQRTPDTQYF. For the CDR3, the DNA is TGTGCCAGCAGCCAGCGAACTCCAGATACGCAGTATTTT.

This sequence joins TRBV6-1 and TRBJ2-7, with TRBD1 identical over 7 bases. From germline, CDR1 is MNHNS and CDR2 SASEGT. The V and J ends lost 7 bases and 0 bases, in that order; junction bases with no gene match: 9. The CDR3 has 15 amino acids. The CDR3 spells CASTSGQANSYEQYF. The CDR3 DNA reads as TGTGCCAGCACCTCAGGACAGGCGAACTCCTACGAGCAGTACTTC.

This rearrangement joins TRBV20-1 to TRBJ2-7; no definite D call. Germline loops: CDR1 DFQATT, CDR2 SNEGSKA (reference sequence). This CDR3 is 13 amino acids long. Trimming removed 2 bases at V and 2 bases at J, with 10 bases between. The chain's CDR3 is CSARRESAYEQYF. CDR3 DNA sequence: TGCAGTGCTAGAAGGGAATCCGCCTACGAGCAGTACTTC.

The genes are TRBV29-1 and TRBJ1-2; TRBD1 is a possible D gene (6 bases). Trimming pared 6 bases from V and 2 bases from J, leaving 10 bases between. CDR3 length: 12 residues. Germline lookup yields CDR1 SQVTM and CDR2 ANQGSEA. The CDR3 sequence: CSVGTQNYGYTF. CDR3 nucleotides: TGCAGCGTAGGGACACAAAACTATGGCTACACCTTC.

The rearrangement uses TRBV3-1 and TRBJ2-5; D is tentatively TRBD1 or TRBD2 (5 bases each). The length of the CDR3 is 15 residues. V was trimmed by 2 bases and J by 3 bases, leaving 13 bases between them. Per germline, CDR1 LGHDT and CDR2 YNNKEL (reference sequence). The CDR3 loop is CASSQSPGTKETQYF. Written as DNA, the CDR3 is TGTGCCAGCAGCCAATCCCCCGGGACGAAAGAGACCCAGTACTTC.

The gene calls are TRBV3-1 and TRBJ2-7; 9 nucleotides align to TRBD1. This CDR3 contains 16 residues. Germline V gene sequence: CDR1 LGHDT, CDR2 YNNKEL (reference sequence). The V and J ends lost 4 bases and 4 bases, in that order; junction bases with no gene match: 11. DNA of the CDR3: TGTGCCAGCAGCCGGAGCCTGGGACAGGGAAGGTACGAGCAGTACTTC. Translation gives CASSRSLGQGRYEQYF.

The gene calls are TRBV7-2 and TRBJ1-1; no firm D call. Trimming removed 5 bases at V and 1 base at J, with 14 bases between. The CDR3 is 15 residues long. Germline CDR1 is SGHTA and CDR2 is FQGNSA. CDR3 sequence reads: CASSTSPGRNTEAFF. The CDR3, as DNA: TGTGCCAGCAGCACCTCCCCCGGGAGGAACACTGAAGCTTTCTTT.

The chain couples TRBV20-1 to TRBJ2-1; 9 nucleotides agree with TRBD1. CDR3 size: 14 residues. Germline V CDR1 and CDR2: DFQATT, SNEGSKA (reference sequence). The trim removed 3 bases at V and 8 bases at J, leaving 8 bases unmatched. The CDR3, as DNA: TGCAGTGCTAGCCCGGACAGGGGTTTGCATGAGCAGTTCTTC. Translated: CSASPDRGLHEQFF.

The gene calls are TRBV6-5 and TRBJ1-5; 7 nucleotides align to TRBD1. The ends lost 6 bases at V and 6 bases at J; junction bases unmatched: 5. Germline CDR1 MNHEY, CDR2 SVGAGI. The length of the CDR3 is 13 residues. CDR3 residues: CASRTGKGQPQHF. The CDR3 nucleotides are TGTGCCAGCAGGACAGGGAAGGGTCAGCCCCAGCATTTT.